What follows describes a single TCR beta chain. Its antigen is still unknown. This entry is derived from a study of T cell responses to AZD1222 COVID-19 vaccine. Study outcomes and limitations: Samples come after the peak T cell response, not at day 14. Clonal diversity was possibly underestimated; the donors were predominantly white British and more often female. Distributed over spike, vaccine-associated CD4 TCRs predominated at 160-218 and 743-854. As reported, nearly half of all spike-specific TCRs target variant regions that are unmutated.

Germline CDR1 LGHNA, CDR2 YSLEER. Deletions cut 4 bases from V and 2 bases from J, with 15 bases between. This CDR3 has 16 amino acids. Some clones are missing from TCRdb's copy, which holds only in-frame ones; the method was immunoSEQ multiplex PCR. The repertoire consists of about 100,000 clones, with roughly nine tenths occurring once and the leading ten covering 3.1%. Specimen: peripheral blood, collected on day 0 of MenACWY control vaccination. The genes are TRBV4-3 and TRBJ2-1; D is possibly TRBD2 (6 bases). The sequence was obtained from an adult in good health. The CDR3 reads CASSRSRGSPYNEQFF. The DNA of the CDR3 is TGCGCCAGCAGCCGCAGTCGGGGGTCCCCCTACAATGAGCAGTTCTTC.